Sequencing of this T cell receptor (beta chain) was carried out in a study of T-cell reconstitution after alpha-beta-depleted transplantation in children. The CDR3 consists of 14 residues. Germline CDR1 DFQATT, CDR2 SNEGSKA (reference sequence). The V gene lost 6 bases and the J gene lost 3 bases, with 15 bases spanning the gap. Only a few counts were recorded for this clonotype. A TCRbeta library incorporating unique molecular identifiers was prepared. MiXCR was run by TCRdb on the PCR reads, yielding one entry per CDR3 protein. The sample comprises about 360,000 distinct CDR3 sequences, 13% of which are singletons, and about 4% rests with the top ten.

The sequence derives from a human donor who donated a stem cell graft to a child with Fanconi anemia. The J gene is TRBJ1-5, the V gene TRBV20-1, with a tentative D call TRBD1 (6 bases). Sequenced material: PBMCs, taken from the stem cell graft. This CDR3 reads CSATAGAYNQPQHF. CDR3 sequence (DNA): TGCAGTGCAACGGCAGGGGCCTACAATCAGCCCCAGCATTTT.